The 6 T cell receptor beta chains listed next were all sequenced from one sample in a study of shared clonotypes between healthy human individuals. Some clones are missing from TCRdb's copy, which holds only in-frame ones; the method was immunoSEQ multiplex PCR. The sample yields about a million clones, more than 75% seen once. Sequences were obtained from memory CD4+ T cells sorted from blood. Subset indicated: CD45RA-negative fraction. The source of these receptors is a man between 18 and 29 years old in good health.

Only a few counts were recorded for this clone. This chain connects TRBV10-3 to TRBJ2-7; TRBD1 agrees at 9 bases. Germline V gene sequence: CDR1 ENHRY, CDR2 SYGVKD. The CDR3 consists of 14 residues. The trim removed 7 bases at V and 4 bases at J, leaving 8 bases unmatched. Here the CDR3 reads CAITRDRAGYEQYF. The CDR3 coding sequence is TGTGCCATCACTCGGGACAGGGCGGGGTACGAGCAGTACTTC.

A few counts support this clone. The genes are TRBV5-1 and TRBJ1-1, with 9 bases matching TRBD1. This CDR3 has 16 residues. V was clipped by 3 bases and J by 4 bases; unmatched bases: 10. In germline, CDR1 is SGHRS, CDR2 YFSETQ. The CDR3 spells CASSSKTDRGSTEAFF. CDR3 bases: TGCGCCAGCAGCTCCAAGACGGACAGGGGAAGCACTGAAGCTTTCTTT.

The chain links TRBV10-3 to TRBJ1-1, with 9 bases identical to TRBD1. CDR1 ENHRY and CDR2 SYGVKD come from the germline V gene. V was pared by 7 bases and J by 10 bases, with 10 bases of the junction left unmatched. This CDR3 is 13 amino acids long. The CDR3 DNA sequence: TGTGCCATCACTCTGGACAGGGGTGTACCAGCTTTCTTT. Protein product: CAITLDRGVPAFF.

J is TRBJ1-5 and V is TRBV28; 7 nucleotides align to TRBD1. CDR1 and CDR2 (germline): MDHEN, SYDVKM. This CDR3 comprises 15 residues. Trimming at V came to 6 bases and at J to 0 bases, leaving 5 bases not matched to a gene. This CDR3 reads CASRPGGTSNQPQHF. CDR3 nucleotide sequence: TGTGCCAGCAGGCCAGGGGGTACTAGCAATCAGCCCCAGCATTTT. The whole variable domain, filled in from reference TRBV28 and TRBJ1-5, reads DVKVTQSSRYLVKRTGEKVFLECVQDMDHENMFWYRQDPGLGLRLIYFSYDVKMKEKGDIPEGYSVSREKKERFSLILESASTNQTSMYLCASRPGGTSNQPQHFGDGTRLSIL.

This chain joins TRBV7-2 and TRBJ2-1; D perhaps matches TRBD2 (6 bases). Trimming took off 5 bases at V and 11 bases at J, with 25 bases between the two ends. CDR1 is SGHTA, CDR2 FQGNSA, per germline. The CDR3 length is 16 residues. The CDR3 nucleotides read TGTGCCAGCAGCCAAAGTGGGCGGGGTACCCCGAGTAAGCAGTTCTTC. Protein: CASSQSGRGTPSKQFF.

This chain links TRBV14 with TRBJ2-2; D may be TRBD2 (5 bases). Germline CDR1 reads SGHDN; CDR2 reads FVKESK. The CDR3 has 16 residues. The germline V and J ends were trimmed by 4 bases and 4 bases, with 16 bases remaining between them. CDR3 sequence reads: CASSPSRERFTGELFF. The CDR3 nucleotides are TGTGCCAGCAGCCCATCGAGGGAAAGGTTCACCGGGGAGCTGTTTTTT.